These 15 T cell receptor beta chains were all obtained from the same sample, sequenced in a study of response to subunit inactivated influenza vaccine. In TCRdb, the RT-PCR reads were re-called with MiXCR into one record per CDR3 protein. The repertoire has hundreds of thousands of distinct CDR3 sequences, about an eighth of them found once; the top ten carry approximately 14%. Sequencing was performed on PBMCs from blood, taken roughly 45 days after vaccination. These receptors all come from a man aged 45-60 years who received an inactivated influenza vaccine.

CDR3 sequence reads: CSTSRGNYNEQFF. The DNA of the CDR3 is TGCAGTACTTCCAGGGGGAACTACAATGAGCAGTTCTTC. The chain combines TRBV20-1 with TRBJ2-1; TRBD1 matches 7 bases. The J segment lost 3 bases and the V segment lost 8 bases, leaving 7 bases of the junction unmatched. The CDR3 sequence is 13 residues long. Germline V gene lookup returns CDR1 DFQATT and CDR2 SNEGSKA (reference sequence).

There are many counts of this clonotype. The chain employs TRBV4-1 and TRBJ2-7, with TRBD1 identical over 8 bases. J was trimmed by 5 bases and V by 2 bases; bases with no gene match: 5. This CDR3 has 14 amino acids. CDR1 is MGHRA, CDR2 YSYEKL, per germline. In nucleotides, the CDR3 is TGCGCCAGCAGCCAATGGACAGGGAGGAACGAGCAGTACTTC. This translates into CASSQWTGRNEQYF.

The chain uses TRBV12-5 and TRBJ2-1, with D possibly matching TRBD2 (5 bases). The germline V gene has CDR1 LGHNT and CDR2 FRNRAP. The CDR3 extends over 18 amino acids. CDR3 sequence: CAFSLSATRKRTYNEQFF. CDR3 nucleotide sequence: TGTGCCTTCAGTTTGTCGGCTACTAGAAAGAGGACCTACAATGAGCAGTTCTTC. The variable domain in full, with the rest retrieved from reference TRBV12-5 and TRBJ2-1, is DARVTQTPRHKVTEMGQEVTMRCQPILGHNTVFWYRQTMMQGLELLAYFRNRAPLDDSGMPKDRFSAEMPDATLATLKIQPSEPRDSAVYFCAFSLSATRKRTYNEQFFGPGTRLTVL.

This clonotype has a handful of counts. The rearrangement joins TRBV4-3 to TRBJ1-1; TRBD1 matches at 9 bases. V shed 4 bases, J shed 6 bases, and the junction held 12 bases outside the gene matches. The germline V gene encodes CDR1 LGHNA and CDR2 YSLEER. The CDR3 is made up of 16 amino acids. CDR3: CASSRSLRTGESEAFF. As DNA, the CDR3 is TGCGCCAGCAGCCGGTCCCTCCGGACAGGGGAATCTGAAGCTTTCTTT.

The chain uses TRBV20-1 and TRBJ2-3; D possibly matches TRBD1 or TRBD2 (6 bases each). The germline V gene has CDR1 DFQATT and CDR2 SNEGSKA (reference sequence). This CDR3 spans 15 amino acids. Trimming cost V 2 bases and J 0 bases, with 12 bases left between them. The CDR3: CSARRGTTSTDTQYF. CDR3 in DNA: TGCAGTGCTAGACGCGGGACAACTAGCACAGATACGCAGTATTTT.

This clonotype has at least ten counts. This chain uses TRBV20-1 with TRBJ1-5; 7 bases are a match to TRBD1. V trimming: 0 bases; J trimming: 7 bases; junction bases outside the gene matches: 6. The CDR3 runs 14 residues. In germline, CDR1 is DFQATT, CDR2 SNEGSKA (reference sequence). CDR3 amino acids: CSARERQGGQPQHF. The CDR3 DNA is TGCAGTGCTAGAGAACGACAGGGAGGCCAGCCCCAGCATTTT.

As concerns this clonotype: A read error may explain this, as a much larger clone is one base away. The genes are TRBV9 and TRBJ2-7; D gene uncertain. The CDR3 is 13 residues long. Germline CDR1 is SGDLS and CDR2 is YYNGEE. The CDR3 nucleotides are TGTGTCAGCAGCGTAGGTGTAGGATACGAGCAGTACTTC. Residues: CVSSVGVGYEQYF.

This chain joins TRBV11-2 and TRBJ2-1; D gene ambiguous. CDR1 and CDR2 from the germline V gene are SGHAT and FQNNGV. The CDR3 extends over 13 amino acids. Trimming took 2 bases from V and 9 from J, leaving 11 bases between them. CDR3 DNA: TGTGCCAGCAGCTTAAGTAGCTGGGTTGAGCAGTTCTTC. Translating gives CASSLSSWVEQFF.

This clonotype has only a few counts. The chain employs TRBV5-1 and TRBJ1-1, with 8 bases fitting TRBD1. The CDR3 is 15 amino acids. Germline trimming cut 2 bases from V and 4 bases from J; bases unmatched to any gene: 7. CDR1 and CDR2 (germline): SGHRS, YFSETQ. CDR3 DNA sequence: TGCGCCAGCAGCTTACAGGGGGTTAGGATCACTGAAGCTTTCTTT. Its protein is CASSLQGVRITEAFF.

J is TRBJ2-5 and V is TRBV29-1; the match to TRBD1 covers 8 bases. The germline V gene has CDR1 SQVTM and CDR2 ANQGSEA. With 6 bases clipped from V and 4 bases from J, the junction kept 7 bases outside the gene matches. The CDR3 covers 13 residues. CDR3 loop: CSVRQGSGETQYF. The DNA of the CDR3 is TGCAGCGTCAGACAGGGGTCCGGAGAGACCCAGTACTTC. Full variable domain (missing parts from reference TRBV29-1 and TRBJ2-5): SAVISQKPSRDICQRGTSLTIQCQVDSQVTMMFWYRQQPGQSLTLIATANQGSEATYESGFVIDKFPISRPNLTFSTLTVSNMSPEDSSIYLCSVRQGSGETQYFGPGTRLLVL.

This clonotype has only a few counts. The chain has TRBV5-6 and TRBJ2-1, with 8 positions matching TRBD2. The V gene end was trimmed by 4 bases and the J gene end by 7 bases; junction bases not matched to a gene: 10. The CDR3 is 15 residues long. The germline V gene has CDR1 SGHDT and CDR2 YYEEEE. In nucleotides, the CDR3 is TGTGCCAGCAGCCCTCGGGGGGGTCCTTTTAATGAGCAGTTCTTC. Its translation is CASSPRGGPFNEQFF.

On this clonotype: The junction departs from germline at one end; a sequencing error may be responsible. DNA of the CDR3: TGTTCCAGCAGTTTGGAGTATAATTCACCCCTCCACTTT. This sequence encodes CSSSLEYNSPLHF. The gene calls are TRBV12-3 or TRBV12-4 and TRBJ1-6; D is unresolved. This CDR3 spans 13 amino acids.

This chain uses TRBV3-1 with TRBJ2-5; 7 bases match TRBD1. The CDR3 is 16 residues long. V trimming: 1 base; J trimming: 2 bases; junction bases outside the gene matches: 7. The germline V gene has CDR1 LGHDT and CDR2 YNNKEL (reference sequence). The CDR3 is CASSQGTGAGQETQYF. CDR3 DNA sequence: TGTGCCAGCAGCCAAGGAACAGGGGCGGGTCAAGAGACCCAGTACTTC.

In its sample, this clonotype was seen a few times. The chain joins TRBV10-2 to TRBJ2-5, with 7 positions matching TRBD2. The germline CDR1 and CDR2 sequences are WSHSY and SAAADI. There are 15 residues in the CDR3. The ends lost 0 bases at V and 5 bases at J; junction bases unmatched: 6. Here the CDR3 DNA reads TGCGCCAGCAGTGAGTCAACTAGCGTTTCGGAGACCCAGTACTTC. It encodes CASSESTSVSETQYF.

This clonotype appeared a few times. The chain is built from TRBV5-1 and TRBJ2-2; 8 nucleotides align to TRBD2. V shed 0 bases, J shed 4 bases, and the junction held 5 bases outside the gene matches. The CDR3 spans 16 residues. Germline lookup yields CDR1 SGHRS and CDR2 YFSETQ. CDR3: CASSLEAGDRTGELFF. CDR3 DNA sequence: TGCGCCAGCAGCTTGGAAGCGGGGGATCGCACCGGGGAGCTGTTTTTT.